Each of the 14 T cell receptor beta chains below was sequenced from the same sample in a study of T cells in Graves' hyperthyroidism and ophthalmopathy. Researchers amplified the TCR beta CDR3 regions from RNA transcripts. The HTBI primer set drove a first-round RT-PCR of the TCR CDR3. TCRdb re-called the multiplex PCR reads with MiXCR, one entry per CDR3 protein. Found here are under 350,000 distinct CDR3 sequences, roughly 13% of them singletons; the top ten hold approximately 35%. The sample comprised blood. The receptors were sampled from a woman between 40 and 50 years old with Graves' ophthalmopathy.

A few counts support this clonotype. V gene TRBV7-9 combines with J gene TRBJ2-3; no clear D gene. The CDR3 runs 13 residues. Trimming pared 5 bases from V and 4 bases from J, leaving 10 bases between. CDR1 and CDR2 from the germline V gene are SEHNR and FQNEAQ (reference sequence). CDR3 in DNA: TGTGCCAGCAGCATAAGGGCCCCAGATACGCAGTATTTT. It encodes CASSIRAPDTQYF.

This clonotype was recorded many times. The chain recombines TRBV20-1 with TRBJ1-2; the D is unclear. The CDR3 totals 13 residues. Germline lookup yields CDR1 DFQATT and CDR2 SNEGSKA (reference sequence). V lost 6 bases and J lost 6, with 17 bases in between. The CDR3 DNA is TGCAGTGCCCGGAGACAAGAGGGTCATGGCTACACCTTC. Its protein is CSARRQEGHGYTF.

This clonotype was picked up a small number of times. The rearrangement links TRBV7-2 to TRBJ1-5; D is uncertain. Per the germline V gene, CDR1 is SGHTA and CDR2 is FQGNSA. The CDR3 runs to 13 residues. V was cut by 1 base and J by 3 bases, with 4 bases left in between. CDR3 nucleotides: TGTGCCAGCAGCTTAGATTACAATCAGCCCCAGCATTTT. This encodes CASSLDYNQPQHF.

This chain uses TRBV15 with TRBJ2-1; D may match TRBD1 or TRBD2 (5 bases each). Germline CDR1 LNHNV, CDR2 YYDKDF (reference sequence). V gave up 0 bases and J gave up 8 bases, with 20 bases separating them. This CDR3 comprises 17 residues. CDR3 nucleotides: TGTGCCACCAGCAGAGAGAGGGGCCGCGTCAGTTCGGATGAGCAGTTCTTC. Translating it yields CATSRERGRVSSDEQFF. Looking up the rest from reference TRBV15 and TRBJ2-1 gives the full variable domain: DAMVIQNPRYQVTQFGKPVTLSCSQTLNHNVMYWYQQKSSQAPKLLFHYYDKDFNNEADTPDNFQSRRPNTSFCFLDIRSPGLGDTAMYLCATSRERGRVSSDEQFFGPGTRLTVL.

This clonotype was detected many times. The chain recombines TRBV2 with TRBJ2-5, with D perhaps given as TRBD1 or TRBD2 (6 bases each). The V gene lost 6 bases and the J gene lost 4 bases, with 18 bases spanning the gap. The germline V gene has CDR1 SNHLY and CDR2 FYNNEI. This CDR3 is 15 amino acids long. The CDR3 bases are TGTGCCAGCAGCGTACAGGGAGCCGGGGGAGAGACCCAGTACTTC. It specifies CASSVQGAGGETQYF.

This clonotype was observed a handful of times. The chain couples TRBV30 to TRBJ1-1, with 11 bases lining up with TRBD1. The CDR3 covers 14 residues. With 3 bases clipped from V and 10 bases from J, the junction kept 10 bases outside the gene matches. The germline CDR1 and CDR2 sequences are GTSNPN and SVGIG (reference sequence). As DNA, the CDR3 is TGTGCCTGGAGCCGACCTCCCGGGACAGGGGGAGCTTTCTTT. It yields the protein CAWSRPPGTGGAFF.

This clonotype was counted ten times or more. The chain uses TRBV6-1 and TRBJ1-5, with 8 nucleotides matching TRBD1. CDR1 is MNHNS, CDR2 SASEGT, per germline. This CDR3 spans 16 amino acids. With 6 bases clipped from V and 0 bases from J, the junction kept 7 bases outside the gene matches. CDR3 in DNA: TGTGCCAGCAGACCCGGACAGGGAGTTAGCAATCAGCCCCAGCATTTT. It translates to CASRPGQGVSNQPQHF.

In this sample, this clonotype turned up many times. The chain links TRBV12-3 or TRBV12-4 to TRBJ1-2; D is perhaps TRBD1 (5 bases). The CDR3 runs 16 residues. V gave up 5 bases and J gave up 4 bases, with 20 bases separating them. The CDR3, as DNA: TGTGCCAGCAGTCCCTCGGACACCTTGCCCTCCTATGGCTACACCTTC. This encodes CASSPSDTLPSYGYTF.

This clonotype was seen repeatedly, ten times or more. J is TRBJ1-1 and V is TRBV12-3 or TRBV12-4, with D unclear. Trimming took 6 bases from V and 8 from J, leaving 10 bases between them. The CDR3 has 11 residues. The CDR3 DNA is TGTGCCAGCAGGTTCGACGTGGAAGCTTTCTTT. It yields the protein CASRFDVEAFF.

This clonotype was counted at least ten times. The rearrangement links TRBV7-6 to TRBJ2-7; tentatively, D is TRBD1 (6 bases). The CDR3 runs 13 residues. In germline, CDR1 is SGHVS, CDR2 FNYEAQ. V lost 8 bases, J lost 0 bases, and 11 bases lay in between. For the CDR3, the DNA is TGTGCCAGCGGGGGCCGGACCTCCTACGAGCAGTACTTC. This gives the protein CASGGRTSYEQYF.

This clonotype was detected many times. The V gene is TRBV28, the J gene TRBJ2-1; TRBD2 is a possible D gene (5 bases). Trimming took off 8 bases at V and 7 bases at J, with 18 bases between the two ends. Germline CDR1 reads MDHEN; CDR2 reads SYDVKM. There are 14 residues in the CDR3. CDR3 region: CASGFVALRNEQFF. Written as DNA, the CDR3 is TGTGCCAGCGGCTTCGTAGCGTTGCGGAATGAGCAGTTCTTC.

This clonotype showed up just a few times. The chain carries TRBV19 and TRBJ2-2, with D tentatively TRBD1 (6 bases). The germline V gene encodes CDR1 LNHDA and CDR2 SQIVND (reference sequence). The ends were cut back, 4 bases at V and 2 bases at J, with 20 bases in the middle. The length of the CDR3 is 18 residues. In DNA form, the CDR3 reads TGTGCCAGTAGTACCGATCAGGGGTCCCTAATTAACACCGGGGAGCTGTTTTTT. Its translation is CASSTDQGSLINTGELFF.

This clonotype occurred a few times. The rearrangement links TRBV20-1 to TRBJ2-1, with D perhaps being TRBD1 or TRBD2 (6 bases each). CDR3 length: 14 residues. The germline CDR1 and CDR2 sequences are DFQATT and SNEGSKA (reference sequence). Trimming left V 1 base short and J 6 bases short, with 13 bases between. The DNA of the CDR3 is TGCAGTGCTAGAGCGACCGAGGGGGGCAATGAGCAGTTCTTC. This sequence encodes CSARATEGGNEQFF.

V and J are TRBV24-1 and TRBJ1-1, with 8 nucleotides matching TRBD1. This CDR3 is built from 12 residues. Germline CDR1 reads KGHDR; CDR2 reads SFDVKD. The V and J ends lost 7 bases and 9 bases, in that order; junction bases with no gene match: 6. The CDR3 bases are TGTGCCACCAGCGACAGGGGAGAAAAAGCTTTCTTT. Its protein product is CATSDRGEKAFF.